The 9 T cell receptor beta chains below were found in one sample sequenced in a study of T-cell memory formation after mild COVID-19. TCRdb itself ran the 5' RACE reads through MiXCR, one entry per CDR3 protein. The sample records some 120,000 distinct CDR3 sequences, 5% to 6.5% being singletons. The sample taken for sequencing was PBMCs or a T cell subset sorted from them (not recorded which). These TCRs come from an adult woman who had mild COVID-19 (a few samples of this study predate the infection). Cell type and time point are not known.

This clonotype showed up just a few times. The rearrangement joins TRBV7-3 to TRBJ2-7; 8 nucleotides line up with TRBD2. V gave up 10 bases and J gave up 5 bases; unmatched junction bases: 16. This CDR3 spans 15 amino acids. Germline CDR1 and CDR2: SGHTA and FQGTGA. CDR3 sequence reads: CATPQVAGGRNEQYF. The CDR3 nucleotides read TGTGCCACACCACAGGTCGCGGGGGGCCGAAACGAGCAGTACTTC.

The gene calls are TRBV7-2 and TRBJ2-5; 8 bases agree with TRBD2. The CDR3 loop spans 15 amino acids. CDR1 is SGHTA and CDR2 is FQGNSA in the germline V gene. V was clipped by 4 bases and J by 2 bases; unmatched bases: 6. The CDR3 protein is CASSSGLAGQETQYF. CDR3 DNA sequence: TGTGCCAGCAGCTCGGGCTTAGCGGGGCAAGAGACCCAGTACTTC.

The table lists this clonotype with a few counts. The chain uses TRBV18 and TRBJ1-2; D remains unclear. The CDR3 length is 15 residues. CDR1 and CDR2 from the germline V gene are KGHSH and LQKENI. V was trimmed by 3 bases and J by 2 bases, leaving 13 bases between them. The CDR3 reads CASSPTPPGNYGYTF. The CDR3 DNA follows: TGTGCCAGCTCACCGACCCCCCCTGGGAACTATGGCTACACCTTC. The full variable domain, in which reference TRBV18 and TRBJ1-2 provide the parts outside the CDR3, is NAGVMQNPRHLVRRRGQEARLRCSPMKGHSHVYWYRQLPEEGLKFMVYLQKENIIDESGMPKERFSAEFPKEGPSILRIQQVVRGDSAAYFCASSPTPPGNYGYTFGSGTRLTVV.

In its sample, this clonotype was seen many times. This rearrangement joins TRBV5-6 to TRBJ2-1; 12 positions agree with TRBD2. CDR3 length equals 17 residues. V lost 1 base, J lost 2 bases, and 4 bases stayed unmatched. Per germline, CDR1 SGHDT and CDR2 YYEEEE. The CDR3 sequence: CASSLRTSGKTYNEQFF. The CDR3 DNA reads TGTGCCAGCAGCTTGAGGACTAGCGGGAAAACCTACAATGAGCAGTTCTTC.

The chain has TRBV12-3 or TRBV12-4 and TRBJ1-2, with 7 bases lining up with TRBD1. The trim removed 1 base at V and 8 bases at J, leaving 7 bases unmatched. The CDR3 has 14 residues. The CDR3 DNA reads as TGTGCCAGCAGTTTAGGACAGGGATGGGTCGGCTACACCTTC. Its protein product is CASSLGQGWVGYTF.

This clonotype was observed many times. The CDR3 is CASRAGTSGRIGETQYF. Written as DNA, the CDR3 is TGTGCCAGCAGGGCCGGGACTAGCGGGAGAATAGGAGAGACCCAGTACTTC. This sequence joins TRBV7-6 and TRBJ2-5, with 14 bases that match TRBD2. This CDR3 is built from 17 residues. Per the germline V gene, CDR1 is SGHVS and CDR2 is FNYEAQ. J was trimmed by 4 bases and V by 6 bases; bases with no gene match: 10. The whole variable domain, filled in from reference TRBV7-6 and TRBJ2-5, reads GAGVSQSPRYKVTKRGQDVALRCDPISGHVSLYWYRQALGQGPEFLTYFNYEAQQDKSGLPNDRFSAERPEGSISTLTIQRTEQRDSAMYRCASRAGTSGRIGETQYFGPGTRLLVL.

This clonotype was seen only a few times. This chain links TRBV4-2 with TRBJ2-5, with 10 nucleotides matching TRBD2. Germline assignment: CDR1 LGHNA and CDR2 YNFKEQ. The J segment lost 5 bases and the V segment lost 1 base, leaving 16 bases of the junction unmatched. The CDR3 contains 19 residues. The CDR3 DNA follows: TGTGCCAGCAGCCAAGCGCTACGGACTAGCGGTGAGGTGAAGGAGACCCAGTACTTC. It encodes CASSQALRTSGEVKETQYF.

Only a few counts were recorded for this clonotype. The J gene is TRBJ2-7, the V gene TRBV6-2 or TRBV6-3; TRBD2 is a possible D gene (5 bases). Per the germline V gene, CDR1 is MNHEY and CDR2 is SVGEGT. This CDR3 contains 15 residues. V lost 6 bases, J lost 6 bases, and 21 bases lay in between. The CDR3 loop is CASRISGGLFAEQYF. The CDR3 nucleotides are TGTGCCAGCAGGATAAGCGGCGGCCTCTTTGCCGAGCAGTACTTC.

This clonotype was counted only a few times. V is TRBV24-1 and J is TRBJ1-2, with TRBD1 identical over 7 bases. The CDR3 loop spans 15 amino acids. Germline trimming cut 4 bases from V and 4 bases from J; bases unmatched to any gene: 8. CDR1 is KGHDR, CDR2 SFDVKD, per germline. As DNA, the CDR3 is TGTGCCACCAGTGAGAGGGGGCGACCCCTCTATGGCTACACCTTC. It encodes CATSERGRPLYGYTF.